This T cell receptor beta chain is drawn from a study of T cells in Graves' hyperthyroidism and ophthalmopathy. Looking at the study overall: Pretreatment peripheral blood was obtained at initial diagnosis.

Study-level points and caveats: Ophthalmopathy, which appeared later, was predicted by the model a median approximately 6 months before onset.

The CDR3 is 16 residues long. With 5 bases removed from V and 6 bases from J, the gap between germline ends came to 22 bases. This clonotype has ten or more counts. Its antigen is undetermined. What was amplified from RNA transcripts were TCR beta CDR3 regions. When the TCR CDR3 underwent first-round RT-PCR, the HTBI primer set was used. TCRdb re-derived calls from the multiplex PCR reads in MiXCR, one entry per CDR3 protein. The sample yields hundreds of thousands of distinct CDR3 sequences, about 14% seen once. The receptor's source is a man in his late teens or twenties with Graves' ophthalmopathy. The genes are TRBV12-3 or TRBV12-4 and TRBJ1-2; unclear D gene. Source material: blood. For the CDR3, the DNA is TGTGCCAGCAGTCCACAAAGCCCGGGCCACGGGAATGGCTACACCTTC. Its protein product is CASSPQSPGHGNGYTF.